Here is one T cell receptor beta chain with its context. No antigen is known for it. This sample was included in a study of vaccination and CD4 T cells after COVID-19. Study-level results: This study had few convalescent patients and no early post-infection samples.

Treatment given: approximately nine-day PBMC culture with coronavirus spike peptide pools or control peptides (ViraFEST assay). CD4+ T cells that had been cultured provided DNA sequenced with the Oncomine TCR Beta short-read assay. TCRdb reprocessed the PCR reads with MiXCR, giving one entry per CDR3 protein. This sample has fewer than 10,000 distinct CDR3 sequences; about two thirds occur once, and the top ten carry around 15%. The clonotype comes from a human donor with COVID-19. The material sequenced was cultured CD4+ T cells from blood, taken after SARS-CoV-2 vaccination.

CDR3 sequence: CASGWTGFSTDTQYF. The CDR3 nucleotides are TGTGCCAGCGGTTGGACAGGCTTTAGCACAGATACGCAGTATTTT. This chain joins TRBV2 and TRBJ2-3, with 7 nucleotides matching TRBD1. J lost 0 bases, V lost 8 bases, and 8 bases had no gene match. Germline CDR1 and CDR2: SNHLY and FYNNEI. The CDR3 is 15 amino acids.